What follows are 22 T cell receptor beta chains derived from one specimen sequenced in a study of blood T cell repertoires in COVID-19. Sequenced by immunoSEQ multiplex PCR; TCRdb stores in-frame clones only, minus some. The sample contains some 220,000 clones, 84% of which appear only once. Sequences were obtained from peripheral blood. These receptors came from a woman in her fifties or sixties with acute or convalescent COVID-19.

This clone was observed once. The V and J genes are TRBV4-2 and TRBJ2-4; TRBD2 matches 10 bases. Germline CDR1 is LGHNA and CDR2 is YNFKEQ. V gave up 0 bases and J gave up 3 bases; unmatched junction bases: 2. There are 16 residues in the CDR3. The CDR3 loop reads CASSQEERGGKNIQYF. In DNA form, the CDR3 reads TGTGCCAGCAGCCAAGAAGAGCGGGGGGGCAAAAACATTCAGTACTTC.

V and J are TRBV5-4 and TRBJ1-2; D is uncertain. This CDR3 spans 15 amino acids. Germline V gene data show CDR1 as SGHNT and CDR2 as YYREEE (reference sequence). V dropped 4 bases and J dropped 4 bases, with 17 bases sitting between them. The CDR3 DNA reads as TGTGCCAGCAGCCCCATTGCGGATGGGTTCTATGGCTACACCTTC. Its translation: CASSPIADGFYGYTF. Variable domain in full (rest from reference TRBV5-4 and TRBJ1-2): ETGVTQSPTHLIKTRGQQVTLRCSSQSGHNTVSWYQQALGQGPQFIFQYYREEENGRGNFPPRFSGLQFPNYSSELNVNALELDDSALYLCASSPIADGFYGYTFGSGTRLTVV.

The gene calls are TRBV4-1 and TRBJ1-1; TRBD1 is a possible D gene (5 bases). CDR1 is MGHRA, CDR2 YSYEKL, per germline. The germline V and J ends were trimmed by 4 bases and 3 bases, with 15 bases remaining between them. The CDR3 sequence is 15 residues long. The CDR3 loop reads CASSPSWRGDTEAFF. In DNA form, the CDR3 reads TGCGCCAGCAGCCCCTCTTGGAGGGGAGACACTGAAGCTTTCTTT.

J is TRBJ2-2 and V is TRBV19; the match to TRBD1 covers 8 bases. V was pared by 4 bases and J by 7 bases, with 11 bases of the junction left unmatched. Per the germline V gene, CDR1 is LNHDA and CDR2 is SQIVND (reference sequence). The CDR3 is 16 amino acids. The DNA for the CDR3 is TGTGCCAGTAGTAAGCTGACAGGGGTCATGGGCGGGGAGCTGTTTTTT. Protein: CASSKLTGVMGGELFF.

This chain connects TRBV7-9 to TRBJ1-2; D is uncertain. The CDR3 has 15 amino acids. Germline values: CDR1 SEHNR, CDR2 FQNEAQ (reference sequence). Trimming pared 1 base from V and 8 bases from J, leaving 17 bases between. Here the CDR3 reads CASSLVGRGSGGYTF. CDR3 sequence (DNA): TGTGCCAGCAGCTTAGTTGGGCGGGGATCGGGAGGCTACACCTTC.

This chain uses TRBV7-9 with TRBJ2-3, with 14 bases aligning to TRBD2. CDR1 is SEHNR, CDR2 FQNEAQ, per germline (reference sequence). With V trimmed by 3 bases and J by 4 bases, 0 bases remained unmatched. This CDR3 spans 15 amino acids. In nucleotides, the CDR3 is TGTGCCAGCAGCTTGACTAGCGGGGGGGCAGATACGCAGTATTTT. Its translation: CASSLTSGGADTQYF.

The rearrangement joins TRBV6-6 to TRBJ2-7, with 11 bases aligning to TRBD1. The CDR3 sequence is 15 residues long. The J segment lost 5 bases and the V segment lost 2 bases, leaving 5 bases of the junction unmatched. Germline CDR1 and CDR2: MNHNY and SVGAGI (reference sequence). DNA for the CDR3: TGTGCCAGCAGTTACGGGGACAGGGGGGGCCACGAGCAGTACTTC. Protein sequence: CASSYGDRGGHEQYF.

V is TRBV6-1 and J is TRBJ1-5; D unclear. V was cut by 1 base and J by 5 bases, with 12 bases left in between. The CDR3 runs 15 residues. Germline V gene lookup returns CDR1 MNHNS and CDR2 SASEGT. Here the CDR3 DNA reads TGTGCCAGCAGTGAAGGACCGAGGAGGGATCAGCCCCAGCATTTT. Translated, it gives CASSEGPRRDQPQHF.

The V gene is TRBV6-5, the J gene TRBJ2-3, with D uncertain. This CDR3 comprises 15 residues. Trimming removed 6 bases from V and 1 base from J, with 14 bases in between. Germline CDR1 is MNHEY and CDR2 is SVGAGI. CDR3 nucleotides: TGTGCCAGCAGAAAAGACAATCGTGGCACAGATACGCAGTATTTT. Amino acids: CASRKDNRGTDTQYF.

This clone appeared once. The chain combines TRBV2 with TRBJ2-2, with D perhaps matching TRBD2 (6 bases). Between the trimmed V and J ends, which lost 8 bases and 1 base, there was a span of 14 bases. This CDR3 is built from 15 residues. Germline CDR1 is SNHLY and CDR2 is FYNNEI. For the CDR3, the DNA is TGTGCCAGCCAGAGGGATAGCGGGAACACCGGGGAGCTGTTTTTT. This gives the protein CASQRDSGNTGELFF. Supplemented by reference TRBV2 and TRBJ2-2, the full variable domain reads EPEVTQTPSHQVTQMGQEVILRCVPISNHLYFYWYRQILGQKVEFLVSFYNNEISEKSEIFDDQFSVERPDGSNFTLKIRSTKLEDSAMYFCASQRDSGNTGELFFGEGSRLTVL.

This clone was counted a few times. The rearrangement joins TRBV5-6 to TRBJ1-5; TRBD1 is a possible D gene (6 bases). The CDR3 runs 14 residues. The V gene's germline CDR1 is SGHDT and CDR2 YYEEEE. Trimming removed 0 bases from V and 4 bases from J, with 8 bases in between. The CDR3 bases are TGTGCCAGCAGCTTGGGAGGGGGAAATCAGCCCCAGCATTTT. Encoded protein: CASSLGGGNQPQHF.

This clone was detected only a few times. The chain is built from TRBV30 and TRBJ1-2; D gene ambiguous. Trimming left V 1 base short and J 4 bases short, with 7 bases between. This CDR3 contains 12 residues. Germline V gene data show CDR1 as GTSNPN and CDR2 as SVGIG (reference sequence). The CDR3 sequence: CAWSGSIYGYTF. CDR3 DNA sequence: TGTGCCTGGAGTGGGAGTATCTATGGCTACACCTTC. The complete variable domain, with remaining parts taken from reference TRBV30 and TRBJ1-2, reads SQTIHQWPATLVQPVGSPLSLECTVEGTSNPNLYWYRQAAGRGLQLLFYSVGIGQISSEVPQNLSASRPQDRQFILSSKKLLLSDSGFYLCAWSGSIYGYTFGSGTRLTVV.

The chain combines TRBV30 with TRBJ2-7; perhaps TRBD1 as D (6 bases). The germline V and J ends were trimmed by 0 bases and 8 bases, with 11 bases remaining between them. The CDR3 runs to 12 residues. The germline CDR1 and CDR2 sequences are GTSNPN and SVGIG (reference sequence). The CDR3 DNA reads as TGTGCCTGGAGTGTACAGGGTCAGCAGCAGTACTTC. As protein: CAWSVQGQQQYF.

This rearrangement joins TRBV28 to TRBJ2-6; 8 bases are shared with TRBD1. This CDR3 has 17 amino acids. The V gene's germline CDR1 is MDHEN and CDR2 SYDVKM. V was clipped by 2 bases and J by 4 bases; unmatched bases: 7. The CDR3: CASSLTRTGTGANVLTF. In DNA, the CDR3 is TGTGCCAGCAGTTTAACCCGGACAGGGACAGGGGCCAACGTCCTGACTTTC.

A single count supports this clone. The chain recombines TRBV5-6 with TRBJ2-7, with D possibly matching TRBD1 (6 bases). The CDR3 totals 13 residues. Trimming left V 0 bases short and J 3 bases short, with 7 bases between. CDR1 SGHDT and CDR2 YYEEEE come from the germline V gene. The CDR3 spells CASSLEQGYEQYF. The CDR3 region has the DNA TGTGCCAGCAGCTTGGAACAGGGCTACGAGCAGTACTTC.

The genes are TRBV6-2 or TRBV6-3 and TRBJ1-2; D unresolved. The CDR3 runs 13 residues. Per germline, CDR1 MNHEY and CDR2 SVGEGT. Trimming pared 5 bases from V and 7 bases from J, leaving 14 bases between. The CDR3 is CASSVVPTAGYTF. The CDR3 DNA is TGTGCCAGCAGTGTGGTCCCAACTGCTGGCTACACCTTC.

The chain joins TRBV5-6 to TRBJ2-5; TRBD1 matches 8 bases. With V trimmed by 1 base and J by 5 bases, 4 bases remained unmatched. In germline, CDR1 is SGHDT, CDR2 YYEEEE. The CDR3 extends over 14 amino acids. The CDR3 loop is CASSLRWTGETQYF. The DNA of the CDR3 is TGTGCCAGCAGCTTGAGATGGACAGGGGAGACCCAGTACTTC.

Comment on this clone: This same CDR3 is encoded by further DNA sequences in the sample. The genes are TRBV4-1 and TRBJ2-7, with unresolved D. From germline, CDR1 is MGHRA and CDR2 YSYEKL. This CDR3 comprises 13 residues. V was clipped by 1 base and J by 2 bases, with 6 bases between them. The CDR3 is CASSQGQAYEQYF. In nucleotides, the CDR3 is TGCGCCAGCAGCCAAGGCCAGGCCTACGAGCAGTACTTC.

The chain uses TRBV7-8 and TRBJ1-6; possible D gene TRBD1, 6 bases. V lost 0 bases and J 7 bases, leaving 10 bases between the germline ends. The CDR3 loop spans 15 amino acids. Germline V lookup: CDR1 SGHVS, CDR2 FQNEAQ. CDR3 sequence (DNA): TGTGCCAGCAGCTTAGCCGGGACACGGAATTCACCCCTCCACTTT. It encodes CASSLAGTRNSPLHF.

This chain uses TRBV6-5 with TRBJ1-2; D might be TRBD1 (5 bases). V gave up 5 bases and J gave up 6 bases, with 10 bases separating them. From germline, CDR1 is MNHEY and CDR2 SVGAGI. The CDR3 loop spans 12 amino acids. In nucleotides, the CDR3 is TGTGCCAGCAGTCGGCCCAGGGATGGCTACACCTTC. Translated: CASSRPRDGYTF.

This rearrangement joins TRBV18 to TRBJ1-3, with 7 bases identical to TRBD1. Germline V lookup: CDR1 KGHSH, CDR2 LQKENI. The CDR3 length is 16 residues. V was clipped by 2 bases and J by 2 bases; unmatched bases: 6. The CDR3 loop reads CASSPSLTGPGNTIYF. CDR3 nucleotides: TGTGCCAGCTCACCATCGCTGACAGGGCCTGGAAACACCATATATTTT.

The gene calls are TRBV4-3 and TRBJ2-5, with 15 bases matching TRBD2. The junction had 5 bases not matched to a gene; V was cut back by 2 bases and J by 10 bases. The CDR3 covers 15 residues. Germline CDR1 reads LGHNA; CDR2 reads YSLEER. The DNA of the CDR3 is TGCGCCAGCAGCCAAACGGGACTAGCGGGGGGCGGCCAGTACTTC. Its protein product is CASSQTGLAGGGQYF.